Described below is a single T cell receptor (beta chain) sequence and its context. Its antigen remains unknown. These data are taken from a study of PD-1 blockade in classical Hodgkin lymphoma. Time point indicated: cycle 4 day 1 (C4D1), after five to seven weeks of nivolumab. Every patient was affected by relapse after autologous stem cell transplantation, while exposure to brentuximab vedotin was not uniform. Relapsed/refractory classical Hodgkin lymphoma patients had complete, partial or progressive responses. Profiled with immunoSEQ multiplex PCR; TCRdb holds only in-frame clones, not every one. The table lists approximately 21,000 clones, around 70% of them singletons. Trimming cost V 5 bases and J 7 bases, with 8 bases left between them. Germline V lookup: CDR1 MNHNS, CDR2 SASEGT. This CDR3 contains 12 residues. General study results and limits: Before treatment, TCR diversity in newly diagnosed patients was reportedly lower than in healthy donors. Those achieving complete response showed baseline diversity like newly diagnosed patients. At C4D1, TCR diversity had climbed significantly for CD4+ cells, though not for CD8+ cells.

The V call is TRBV6-1, the J call TRBJ1-4; D is undetermined. The receptor was isolated from a human donor with classical Hodgkin lymphoma. The sample here was peripheral blood mononuclear cells (PBMCs), taken before the fourth cycle of nivolumab. CDR3 bases: TGTGCCAGCAGTTATGTGGGTGAAAAACTGTTTTTT. This encodes CASSYVGEKLFF.